One and the same sample provided the 5 T cell receptor beta chains below, sequenced in a study of beta chain features in type 1 diabetes (dated by TCRdb to 2016 to 2018). The library was prepared using the immunoSEQ multiplex PCR assay. The entire isolated RNA was reverse transcribed using the High Capacity cDNA Reverse Transcription Kit, and thus expressed TCRB transcripts were sequenced. The table was pulled from immuneACCESS by TCRdb, which kept in-frame rearrangements only. Such tables lose some clones; where checked, under half of the loss comes from unresolved V genes, and the rest has no known cause. For this sample there are fewer than 200,000 clones; about 7.3% appear just once. 0.65% of the sample is held by the ten biggest clonotypes. The sequenced sample consisted of central memory CD4+ T cells from blood. The receptors come from a man aged 18 to 35 in good health.

This clone was counted only a few times. The rearrangement links TRBV6-1 to TRBJ1-1; 7 nucleotides match TRBD1. This CDR3 spans 14 amino acids. With 3 bases clipped from V and 5 bases from J, the junction kept 6 bases outside the gene matches. Germline loops: CDR1 MNHNS, CDR2 SASEGT. In nucleotides, the CDR3 is TGTGCCAGCAGTGAGGAGGGGGCCCGTACTGAAGCTTTCTTT. It encodes CASSEEGARTEAFF.

This clone was observed a few times. The chain joins TRBV19 to TRBJ2-2; 11 positions match TRBD1. Germline CDR1 reads LNHDA; CDR2 reads SQIVND (reference sequence). There are 15 residues in the CDR3. V shed 6 bases and J 5 bases; nucleotides not matched to a gene: 5. The CDR3 spells CASRRTGGGTGELFF. CDR3 bases: TGTGCCAGTAGGAGGACAGGGGGCGGAACCGGGGAGCTGTTTTTT.

The sample holds a few counts of this clone. The chain employs TRBV10-3 and TRBJ2-1; D is perhaps TRBD2 (6 bases). CDR3 length: 16 amino acids. Germline assignment: CDR1 ENHRY and CDR2 SYGVKD. V was clipped by 0 bases and J by 11 bases, with 20 bases between them. The CDR3 sequence is CAISESRRGKDSQQFF. CDR3 in DNA: TGTGCCATCAGTGAGTCCAGACGGGGGAAAGACAGCCAGCAGTTCTTC.

The rearrangement links TRBV5-8 to TRBJ2-3; 9 bases line up with TRBD2. The CDR3 extends over 17 amino acids. From germline, CDR1 is SGHTS and CDR2 YDEGEE. Unmatched junction bases numbered 7, after V lost 0 bases and J lost 2 bases. The CDR3 region has the DNA TGTGCCAGCAGCTTGGCCGGGACTAGCCAGTCCACAGATACGCAGTATTTT. Encoded protein: CASSLAGTSQSTDTQYF.

This clone was observed a few times. Other DNA sequences of this sample code for an identical CDR3. The rearrangement joins TRBV14 to TRBJ1-2; TRBD1 matches at 7 bases. Germline CDR1 reads SGHDN; CDR2 reads FVKESK. The length of the CDR3 is 13 residues. The ends lost 4 bases at V and 2 bases at J; junction bases unmatched: 1. The CDR3 nucleotides read TGTGCCAGCAGCCCACAGGGGAACTATGGCTACACCTTC. It is translated as CASSPQGNYGYTF.